The 8 T cell receptor beta chains presented below share a single source sample, sequenced in a study of T cell responses to AZD1222 COVID-19 vaccine (dated by TCRdb to the early 2020s). Sample time point, as interpreted from the label and publication: baseline before first vaccination. Library construction relied on the immunoSEQ multiplex PCR assay. In its TCRdb copy, this immuneACCESS table keeps in-frame sequences only and misses some clones. Where compared with another copy, unresolved V genes explain less than half of these, and the others have no known cause. This sample is represented by approximately 180,000 clones; 85% to 90% of them were singletons. The ten largest clones capture roughly 6% of the sample. The source material was peripheral blood, sampled on day 0 of AZD1222 vaccination. These receptor sequences come from an adult in good health.

This sequence joins TRBV6-2 or TRBV6-3 and TRBJ2-1; a weak D match, TRBD2 (6 bases). This CDR3 contains 15 residues. The V end lost 0 bases, the J end lost 8 bases, and 14 bases lay between the germline ends. Germline CDR1 MNHEY, CDR2 SVGEGT. CDR3 in DNA: TGTGCCAGCAGTTACTCTCACGGGGGAAGCGATGAGCAGTTCTTC. Translating gives CASSYSHGGSDEQFF.

The rearrangement joins TRBV27 to TRBJ1-6; a possible D gene is TRBD1 (5 bases). CDR1 is MNHEY and CDR2 is SMNVEV in the germline V gene (reference sequence). This CDR3 comprises 14 residues. Trimming left V 5 bases short and J 10 bases short, with 15 bases between. CDR3 sequence (DNA): TGTGCCAGCAGTGGGGGGGTATCGTACTCACCCCTCCACTTT. Protein product: CASSGGVSYSPLHF.

V is TRBV5-5 and J is TRBJ2-1; 9 positions agree with TRBD2. The CDR3 has 15 residues. The V segment lost 4 bases and the J segment 5 bases; nucleotides outside the gene matches: 7. Per germline, CDR1 SGHKS and CDR2 YYEKEE (reference sequence). The CDR3 protein is CASSALAGLNNEQFF. CDR3 nucleotide sequence: TGTGCCAGCAGCGCTCTAGCGGGGCTTAACAATGAGCAGTTCTTC.

This chain uses TRBV28 with TRBJ1-4; no clear D. CDR1 is MDHEN and CDR2 is SYDVKM in the germline V gene. The V gene lost 9 bases and the J gene lost 8 bases, with 10 bases spanning the gap. CDR3 length: 11 residues. The CDR3 here is CASDGEEKLFF. CDR3 DNA sequence: TGTGCCAGTGACGGAGAGGAAAAACTGTTTTTT.

The V call is TRBV28, the J call TRBJ1-5; D might be TRBD1 (6 bases). The germline V gene encodes CDR1 MDHEN and CDR2 SYDVKM. Trimming took 5 bases from V and 4 from J, leaving 15 bases between them. This CDR3 is built from 15 residues. The CDR3 sequence is CASSPVGAGNQPQHF. The CDR3 bases are TGTGCCAGCAGTCCCGTGGGGGCAGGTAATCAGCCCCAGCATTTT.

This clone was seen a few times. The chain employs TRBV12-3 or TRBV12-4 and TRBJ1-3, with D hard to call. This CDR3 spans 13 amino acids. The V end was cut by 6 bases, the J end by 0 bases, with 6 bases between. CDR3 bases: TGTGCCAGCAGCCTTTACTCTGGAAACACCATATATTTT. This codes for CASSLYSGNTIYF.

The chain has TRBV7-2 and TRBJ2-5; D call uncertain. The germline V gene has CDR1 SGHTA and CDR2 FQGNSA. The CDR3 spans 11 residues. V was pared by 5 bases and J by 9 bases, with 10 bases between. The CDR3 loop reads CASSPSIAQYF. In DNA form, the CDR3 reads TGTGCCAGCAGCCCCAGTATAGCCCAGTACTTC.

With regard to this clone: One end of the junction fails to match germline, which may point to a read error. This chain links TRBV5-1 with TRBJ2-7; TRBD2 might be the D (6 bases). Germline CDR1 is SGHRS and CDR2 is YFSETQ. The CDR3 consists of 13 residues. CDR3 DNA sequence: TGCGCCAGCAGCTTGGGGAGAACCGGGAGAAAAGACTTC. It is translated as CASSLGRTGRKDF.